This T cell receptor (beta chain) was documented in a study of siplizumab effects on memory and regulatory T cells. TCR templates numbering 80,000 to 100,000 were assayed per sample. This table comes from immunoSEQ multiplex PCR, and its TCRdb copy is limited to in-frame clones, with some not included. The sample consists of approximately 70,000 clones, about 89% of them appearing once. A remark on this clone: Its target is unknown. Other nucleotide sequences from this sample produce the same CDR3.

Whole-study results and caveats: Siplizumab, the agent tested, significantly reduced alloreactive sequences traceable to unstimulated CD4+ memory cells. Of the alloreactive clones, only a minor fraction mapped to unstimulated subsets. On average, under 75% of mappable alloreactive CD4+ clones were Treg-derived under siplizumab, against about 25% in controls.

The CDR3 has 14 residues. Between the trimmed V and J ends, which lost 2 bases and 1 base, there was a span of 5 bases. In germline, CDR1 is MNHEY, CDR2 SMNVEV (reference sequence). This chain connects TRBV27 to TRBJ2-2; unclear D gene. The receptor comes from a human donor in good health. Sequenced sample: CD8+ T cells sorted from blood. Here the CDR3 reads CASSLGMNTGELFF. CDR3 bases: TGTGCCAGCAGTTTAGGCATGAACACCGGGGAGCTGTTTTTT.